This T cell receptor beta chain was obtained from a study of blood T cells in healthy people across ages. A second 7 to 11 cycle PCR used barcoded and J-beta primers. Tags on each cDNA molecule came from a template-switch adaptor with 12 random nucleotides. TCRdb reprocessed the 5' RACE reads via MiXCR and lists one record per CDR3 protein. The table lists 1.5 million to 2 million distinct CDR3 sequences, 28% of them singletons. There are 11 residues in the CDR3. Germline V lookup: CDR1 SGHRS, CDR2 YFSETQ. Trimming pared 4 bases from V and 6 bases from J, leaving 6 bases between. Sequenced material: blood. The rearrangement joins TRBV5-1 to TRBJ2-3, with D hard to call. This TCR was sampled from a woman aged 25 to 39 in good health. The CDR3: CASSQHDTQYF. CDR3 DNA sequence: TGCGCCAGCAGCCAACACGATACGCAGTATTTT.